The 5 T cell receptor beta chains given below trace back to one sample, sequenced in a study of T cells in localized non-small cell lung cancer (TCRdb year 2020). The library was obtained by the immunoSEQ multiplex PCR assay. TCRdb mirrors the immuneACCESS table, restricted to in-frame sequences. Some clones are absent from its copies; in checked studies, under half trace to an unresolved V gene, and the reason for the others is unknown. This sample lists tens of thousands of clones; 75% to 95% were detected once. The ten top clones hold around 11% of the sample. This specimen consisted of peripheral blood mononuclear cells, obtained before any cancer treatment. Receptors originate from a female donor over 55 with stage II lung adenocarcinoma.

This clone occurred once. The V and J genes are TRBV19 and TRBJ1-5; D is unclear. This CDR3 contains 14 residues. Germline V lookup: CDR1 LNHDA, CDR2 SQIVND (reference sequence). Trimming cost V 3 bases and J 3 bases, with 9 bases left between them. The CDR3 is CASSMYSSNQPQHF. CDR3 sequence (DNA): TGTGCCAGTAGTATGTACAGTTCCAATCAGCCCCAGCATTTT.

V is TRBV9 and J is TRBJ2-2; the D is unclear. The CDR3 length is 12 residues. Per germline, CDR1 SGDLS and CDR2 YYNGEE. The germline V and J ends were trimmed by 2 bases and 7 bases, with 6 bases remaining between them. The DNA for the CDR3 is TGTGCCAGCAGCGTTATAGGCGGGGAGCTGTTTTTT. Translated, it gives CASSVIGGELFF.

CDR3 bases: TGTGCCAGCAGTTGGCGGCAGAGCTACGAGCAGTACTTC. Amino acids: CASSWRQSYEQYF. This chain links TRBV27 with TRBJ2-7; D unclear. CDR1 is MNHEY and CDR2 is SMNVEV in the germline V gene (reference sequence). Trimming left V 4 bases short and J 3 bases short, with 10 bases between. CDR3 length: 13 residues.

The chain employs TRBV18 and TRBJ1-5, with a tentative D call TRBD1 (6 bases). Germline lookup yields CDR1 KGHSH and CDR2 LQKENI. The CDR3 is 14 residues long. V gave up 6 bases and J gave up 6 bases, with 15 bases separating them. CDR3 residues: CASSPGGGPQPQHF. The CDR3 DNA reads TGTGCCAGCTCCCCGGGAGGGGGGCCTCAGCCCCAGCATTTT.

The chain joins TRBV9 to TRBJ2-1; 8 positions match TRBD1. Germline V lookup: CDR1 SGDLS, CDR2 YYNGEE. The CDR3 is 15 amino acids. The V gene end was trimmed by 2 bases and the J gene end by 7 bases; junction bases not matched to a gene: 8. The CDR3 sequence: CASSVGDRLQNEQFF. The DNA for the CDR3 is TGTGCCAGCAGCGTCGGGGACAGGTTACAAAATGAGCAGTTCTTC.